This record looks at one TCR beta chain sequence and its context. At one end, the junction sequence differs from germline, possibly due to a read error. This record belongs to a study of technical replicates of blood from a few donors. The assay was immunoSEQ multiplex PCR, and TCRdb's table has in-frame clones only and misses some. The table records over 90,000 clones, about 95% of them present only once. The CDR3 contains 9 residues. Germline loops: CDR1 DFQATT, CDR2 SNEGSKA (reference sequence). The sequenced sample was T cells isolated from PBMCs. The sequence was collected from a human donor in good health. This chain joins TRBV20-1 and TRBJ2-3; D ambiguous. CDR3 amino acids: CSARGYYDF. The CDR3 region has the DNA TGCAGTGCTAGAGGGTACTACGATTTT.